This T cell receptor (beta chain) came from a study of cytomegalovirus exposure and HLA in healthy donors. General study results and limits: Later analysis found that TCR beta chains associated with HLA were more clonally expanded than other, equally common chains.

Though nominally healthy at sampling, donors likely had unrecorded immune exposures. The germline gives CDR1 SGDLS, CDR2 YYNGEE. This CDR3 contains 16 residues. V was pared by 0 bases and J by 2 bases, with 13 bases between. Vbeta (60) and Jbeta (13) primers were used in the PCR. Method: immunoSEQ multiplex PCR; TCRdb's copy keeps in-frame clones and lacks some. The sample lists around 170,000 clones, about 72% occurring once. In the case of this clone: Its antigen is currently unknown.

This chain uses TRBV9 with TRBJ2-3, with a tentative D call TRBD2 (6 bases). The sample was PBMCs. This TCR derives from a girl between 5 and 17 years old in good health and CMV-seronegative. For the CDR3, the DNA is TGTGCCAGCAGCGTAGGGGTAGCGGAGAACACAGATACGCAGTATTTT. Amino acids: CASSVGVAENTDTQYF.